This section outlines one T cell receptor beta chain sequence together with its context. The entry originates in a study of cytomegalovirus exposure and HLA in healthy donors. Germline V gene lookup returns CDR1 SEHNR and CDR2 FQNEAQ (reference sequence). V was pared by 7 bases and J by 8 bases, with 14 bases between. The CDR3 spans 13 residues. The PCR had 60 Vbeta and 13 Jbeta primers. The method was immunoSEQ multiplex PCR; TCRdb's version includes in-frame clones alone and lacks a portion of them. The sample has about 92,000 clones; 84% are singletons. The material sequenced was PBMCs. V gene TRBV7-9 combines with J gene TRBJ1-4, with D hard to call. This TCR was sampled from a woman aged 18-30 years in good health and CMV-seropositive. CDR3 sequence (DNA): TGTGCCAGCAAAGGCCCGGGGAGGGAAAAACTGTTTTTT. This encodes CASKGPGREKLFF.